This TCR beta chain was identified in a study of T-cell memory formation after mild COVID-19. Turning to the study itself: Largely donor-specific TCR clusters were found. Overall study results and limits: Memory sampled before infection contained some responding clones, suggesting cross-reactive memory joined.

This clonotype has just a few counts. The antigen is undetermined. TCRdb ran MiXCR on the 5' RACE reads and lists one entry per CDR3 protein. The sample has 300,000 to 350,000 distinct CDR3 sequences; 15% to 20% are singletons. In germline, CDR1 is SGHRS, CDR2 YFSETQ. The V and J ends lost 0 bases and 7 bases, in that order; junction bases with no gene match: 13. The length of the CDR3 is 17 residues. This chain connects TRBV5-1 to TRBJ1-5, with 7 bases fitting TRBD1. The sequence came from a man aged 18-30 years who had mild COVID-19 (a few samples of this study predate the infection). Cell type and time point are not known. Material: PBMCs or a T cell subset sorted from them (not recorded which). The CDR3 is CASSLGGSRDRAQPQHF. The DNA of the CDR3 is TGCGCCAGCAGCTTGGGGGGGTCGCGAGACAGGGCCCAGCCCCAGCATTTT.